Below, 28 T cell receptor beta chains from the same sample are listed, as sequenced in a study of cytomegalovirus exposure and HLA in healthy donors. Use of 60 Vbeta and 13 Jbeta primers characterized the PCR. Sequencing was performed with immunoSEQ multiplex PCR; in TCRdb, only in-frame clones are kept and a portion is missing. The table includes fewer than 250,000 clones, about 80% detected once. The specimen was PBMCs. The origin of the receptors is a young man in good health and CMV-seronegative.

The chain couples TRBV27 to TRBJ2-2, with a tentative D call TRBD2 (7 bases). Trimming pared 2 bases from V and 5 bases from J, leaving 18 bases between. Germline CDR1 and CDR2: MNHEY and SMNVEV (reference sequence). The CDR3 extends over 17 amino acids. CDR3 protein: CASSLRPPGGLTGELFF. CDR3 DNA sequence: TGTGCCAGCAGTTTACGACCTCCCGGGGGGCTGACCGGGGAGCTGTTTTTT.

This rearrangement joins TRBV13 to TRBJ1-1; possibly TRBD1 for D (5 bases). The CDR3 contains 12 residues. Germline V gene data show CDR1 as PRHDT and CDR2 as FYEKMQ (reference sequence). The V end lost 4 bases, the J end lost 6 bases, and 9 bases lay between the germline ends. This CDR3 is CASSYTGAEAFF. CDR3 in DNA: TGTGCCAGCAGCTACACAGGCGCTGAAGCTTTCTTT.

This chain connects TRBV4-1 to TRBJ2-1; TRBD2 agrees at 8 bases. Trimming took 1 base from V and 2 from J; bases not matched to a gene: 4. The CDR3 has 16 amino acids. CDR1 is MGHRA and CDR2 is YSYEKL in the germline V gene. CDR3 bases: TGCGCCAGCAGCCAAGGTGGACTAGCTGCCTACAATGAGCAGTTCTTC. This translates into CASSQGGLAAYNEQFF.

The J gene is TRBJ2-1, the V gene TRBV7-3, with 11 bases aligning to TRBD2. CDR1 is SGHTA and CDR2 is FQGTGA in the germline V gene. Unmatched junction bases numbered 12, after V lost 5 bases and J lost 9 bases. This CDR3 has 16 residues. The CDR3 spells CASSPRTSGSFTEQFF. The CDR3 DNA sequence: TGTGCCAGCAGCCCACGGACTAGCGGGTCTTTTACTGAGCAGTTCTTC.

This chain connects TRBV5-4 to TRBJ2-7; no firm D call. Germline V lookup: CDR1 SGHNT, CDR2 YYREEE (reference sequence). The ends were cut back, 5 bases at V and 5 bases at J, with 14 bases in the middle. The CDR3 contains 13 residues. The CDR3 bases are TGTGCCAGCAGAATCAGAGGTTCTGACGAGCAGTACTTC. Encoded protein: CASRIRGSDEQYF. Full variable domain (rest looked up from reference TRBV5-4 and TRBJ2-7): ETGVTQSPTHLIKTRGQQVTLRCSSQSGHNTVSWYQQALGQGPQFIFQYYREEENGRGNFPPRFSGLQFPNYSSELNVNALELDDSALYLCASRIRGSDEQYFGPGTRLTVT.

The chain employs TRBV5-1 and TRBJ2-7; possible D gene TRBD2, 5 bases. The CDR3 totals 15 residues. The V gene lost 4 bases and the J gene lost 3 bases, with 17 bases spanning the gap. Germline values: CDR1 SGHRS, CDR2 YFSETQ. The CDR3 nucleotides are TGCGCCAGCAGCCCCCTTCGATCTGGAGGCTACGAGCAGTACTTC. Translating it yields CASSPLRSGGYEQYF. Together with reference TRBV5-1 and TRBJ2-7, the CDR3 gives the full variable domain: KAGVTQTPRYLIKTRGQQVTLSCSPISGHRSVSWYQQTPGQGLQFLFEYFSETQRNKGNFPGRFSGRQFSNSRSEMNVSTLELGDSALYLCASSPLRSGGYEQYFGPGTRLTVT.

J is TRBJ2-5 and V is TRBV6-1; 11 bases line up with TRBD2. The germline V gene encodes CDR1 MNHNS and CDR2 SASEGT. The junction had 4 bases not matched to a gene; V was cut back by 8 bases and J by 2 bases. The CDR3 is 14 residues long. CDR3 in amino acids: CASSLAGEQETQYF. The CDR3 coding sequence is TGTGCCAGCTCACTAGCGGGGGAGCAAGAGACCCAGTACTTC.

This clone was counted between two and nine times. J is TRBJ2-2 and V is TRBV6-5; TRBD2 aligns across 8 bases. Trimming took 5 bases from V and 6 from J; bases not matched to a gene: 8. Per germline, CDR1 MNHEY and CDR2 SVGAGI. The CDR3 spans 15 residues. CDR3 nucleotide sequence: TGTGCCAGCAGTACTTTAGCGGGAACGGCCGGGGAGCTGTTTTTT. Translated: CASSTLAGTAGELFF.

The chain is built from TRBV11-2 and TRBJ2-5, with D perhaps TRBD1 (6 bases). The end of the DNA fits TRBJ2-7 better, so the J call may be wrong. CDR3 length: 15 amino acids. Germline V gene data show CDR1 as SGHAT and CDR2 as FQNNGV. This CDR3 is CASSLVGGAGYEQYF. For the CDR3, the DNA is TGTGCCAGCAGCTTAGTTGGGGGCGCGGGTTACGAGCAGTACTTC.

The chain combines TRBV5-1 with TRBJ2-7; the D gene is possibly TRBD1 (7 bases). The CDR3 contains 14 residues. V was cut by 0 bases and J by 3 bases, with 10 bases left in between. Germline CDR1 and CDR2: SGHRS and YFSETQ. In nucleotides, the CDR3 is TGCGCCAGCAGCTTGGATCAGGGGGGCTACGAGCAGTACTTC. Amino acid sequence: CASSLDQGGYEQYF.

This chain links TRBV2 with TRBJ2-3; weak D call: TRBD2 (6 bases). There are 14 residues in the CDR3. Germline lookup yields CDR1 SNHLY and CDR2 FYNNEI. V lost 2 bases, J lost 4 bases, and 10 bases lay in between. The CDR3 DNA follows: TGTGCCAGCAGTGAACGCCGGGACTCAGATACGCAGTATTTT. As protein: CASSERRDSDTQYF.

The V and J genes are TRBV4-2 and TRBJ2-7, with D possibly being TRBD1 (6 bases). V lost 1 base and J lost 0, with 10 bases in between. CDR1 is LGHNA, CDR2 YNFKEQ, per germline. CDR3 size: 15 residues. CDR3 bases: TGTGCCAGCAGCCAAGGGGACACGAGCTCCTACGAGCAGTACTTC. Its protein product is CASSQGDTSSYEQYF.

V usage is TRBV7-9 and J usage is TRBJ2-7; possible D gene TRBD1, 6 bases. The ends were cut back, 1 base at V and 5 bases at J, with 9 bases in the middle. The CDR3 covers 13 residues. Germline V gene lookup returns CDR1 SEHNR and CDR2 FQNEAQ (reference sequence). CDR3 sequence reads: CASSLGGHNEQYF. DNA of the CDR3: TGTGCCAGCAGCTTAGGGGGGCACAACGAGCAGTACTTC. Filled out from reference TRBV7-9 and TRBJ2-7, the complete variable domain reads DTGVSQNPRHKITKRGQNVTFRCDPISEHNRLYWYRQTLGQGPEFLTYFQNEAQLEKSRLLSDRFSAERPKGSFSTLEIQRTEQGDSAMYLCASSLGGHNEQYFGPGTRLTVT.

This clone was found once. J is TRBJ2-7 and V is TRBV5-1; 14 bases fit TRBD2. Trimming took 0 bases from V and 4 from J; bases not matched to a gene: 0. This CDR3 has 15 amino acids. Germline V gives CDR1 SGHRS, CDR2 YFSETQ. The CDR3 DNA is TGCGCCAGCAGCTTGGGACTAGCGGGAGGGTACGAGCAGTACTTC. Translated, it gives CASSLGLAGGYEQYF. Full variable domain (remainder filled in from reference TRBV5-1 and TRBJ2-7): KAGVTQTPRYLIKTRGQQVTLSCSPISGHRSVSWYQQTPGQGLQFLFEYFSETQRNKGNFPGRFSGRQFSNSRSEMNVSTLELGDSALYLCASSLGLAGGYEQYFGPGTRLTVT.

The gene calls are TRBV19 and TRBJ1-1; perhaps TRBD1 as D (5 bases). Germline CDR1 and CDR2: LNHDA and SQIVND (reference sequence). CDR3 length: 15 residues. With 1 base removed from V and 3 bases from J, the gap between germline ends came to 12 bases. The chain's CDR3 is CASSIGEGLDTEAFF. The CDR3 DNA is TGTGCCAGTAGTATAGGGGAGGGGTTGGACACTGAAGCTTTCTTT.

The chain links TRBV7-2 to TRBJ2-7, with D possibly TRBD2 on 6 matching bases. Between the trimmed V and J ends, which lost 5 bases and 4 bases, there was a span of 12 bases. CDR1 and CDR2 from the germline V gene are SGHTA and FQGNSA. The CDR3 totals 13 residues. The CDR3 DNA follows: TGTGCCAGCAGCCCCGGGCGGGGTTACGAGCAGTACTTC. Translation gives CASSPGRGYEQYF.

This chain connects TRBV5-4 to TRBJ1-1; TRBD1 aligns across 10 bases. V trimming: 4 bases; J trimming: 6 bases; junction bases outside the gene matches: 6. Germline lookup yields CDR1 SGHNT and CDR2 YYREEE (reference sequence). The CDR3 has 14 residues. This CDR3 reads CASSPWTGGPEAFF. CDR3 bases: TGTGCCAGCAGCCCCTGGACAGGGGGTCCTGAAGCTTTCTTT. Full variable domain (rest looked up from reference TRBV5-4 and TRBJ1-1): ETGVTQSPTHLIKTRGQQVTLRCSSQSGHNTVSWYQQALGQGPQFIFQYYREEENGRGNFPPRFSGLQFPNYSSELNVNALELDDSALYLCASSPWTGGPEAFFGQGTRLTVV.

The genes are TRBV11-1 and TRBJ2-2; 9 bases fit TRBD1. The germline CDR1 and CDR2 sequences are SGHAT and FQDESV (reference sequence). The CDR3 is 16 amino acids. The V gene end was trimmed by 5 bases and the J gene end by 5 bases; junction bases not matched to a gene: 9. The DNA of the CDR3 is TGTGCCAGCAGCCTGGGACAGGGAGTGGGAACCGGGGAGCTGTTTTTT. This codes for CASSLGQGVGTGELFF.

The chain links TRBV2 to TRBJ1-3, with no clear D. CDR1 and CDR2 from the germline V gene are SNHLY and FYNNEI. V was trimmed by 8 bases and J by 6 bases, leaving 11 bases between them. This CDR3 spans 12 amino acids. CDR3 sequence: CASGRLQNTIYF. For the CDR3, the DNA is TGTGCCAGCGGCAGGCTACAAAACACCATATATTTT. The variable domain in full, completed from reference TRBV2 and TRBJ1-3, reads EPEVTQTPSHQVTQMGQEVILRCVPISNHLYFYWYRQILGQKVEFLVSFYNNEISEKSEIFDDQFSVERPDGSNFTLKIRSTKLEDSAMYFCASGRLQNTIYFGEGSWLTVV.

The gene calls are TRBV30 and TRBJ1-2, with 9 bases aligning to TRBD1. The length of the CDR3 is 14 residues. Germline-derived CDR1 and CDR2 are GTSNPN and SVGIG (reference sequence). V lost 4 bases, J lost 1 base, and 4 bases stayed unmatched. The CDR3 DNA follows: TGTGCCTGGATGGGACAGGGTGTTAACTATGGCTACACCTTC. Translated, it gives CAWMGQGVNYGYTF.

The genes are TRBV7-8 and TRBJ2-3; 8 bases agree with TRBD2. The germline V gene encodes CDR1 SGHVS and CDR2 FQNEAQ. This CDR3 has 14 residues. J was trimmed by 5 bases and V by 5 bases; bases with no gene match: 6. The CDR3 region has the DNA TGTGCCAGCAGCATTCCGGGGGGGCAAGATACGCAGTATTTT. Translated, it gives CASSIPGGQDTQYF.

The J gene is TRBJ2-5, the V gene TRBV7-2, with 8 positions matching TRBD2. CDR1 and CDR2 (germline): SGHTA, FQGNSA. The ends lost 3 bases at V and 5 bases at J; junction bases unmatched: 5. The CDR3 is made up of 14 amino acids. The CDR3 loop is CASSFLSGGETQYF. CDR3 sequence (DNA): TGTGCCAGCAGCTTTTTATCGGGAGGGGAGACCCAGTACTTC. Full variable domain (missing parts from reference TRBV7-2 and TRBJ2-5): GAGVSQSPSNKVTEKGKDVELRCDPISGHTALYWYRQSLGQGLEFLIYFQGNSAPDKSGLPSDRFSAERTGGSVSTLTIQRTQQEDSAVYLCASSFLSGGETQYFGPGTRLLVL.

The rearrangement joins TRBV15 to TRBJ2-1; 7 nucleotides align to TRBD1. Germline CDR1 and CDR2: LNHNV and YYDKDF (reference sequence). The CDR3 has 13 amino acids. The trim removed 9 bases at V and 0 bases at J, leaving 2 bases unmatched. The CDR3 loop is CATTGDSYNEQFF. As DNA, the CDR3 is TGTGCCACTACAGGGGACTCCTACAATGAGCAGTTCTTC.

The chain couples TRBV6-5 to TRBJ1-2; D is perhaps TRBD1 (5 bases). Germline lookup yields CDR1 MNHEY and CDR2 SVGAGI. The CDR3 has 13 amino acids. V lost 4 bases and J lost 2, with 8 bases in between. CDR3 in amino acids: CASSSDNNYGYTF. The CDR3, as DNA: TGTGCCAGCAGTTCGGACAACAACTATGGCTACACCTTC.

Only one count was recorded for this clone. The chain is built from TRBV10-3 and TRBJ1-1; 10 bases line up with TRBD1. The CDR3 loop spans 14 amino acids. The trim removed 10 bases at V and 5 bases at J, leaving 10 bases unmatched. The germline gives CDR1 ENHRY, CDR2 SYGVKD. CDR3 bases: TGTGCCACCTCATACCGGGACAGGGGTACTGAAGCTTTCTTT. It yields the protein CATSYRDRGTEAFF.

The chain recombines TRBV27 with TRBJ1-4, with 9 nucleotides matching TRBD1. The CDR3 sequence is 16 residues long. Germline lookup yields CDR1 MNHEY and CDR2 SMNVEV (reference sequence). V shed 8 bases, J shed 12 bases, and the junction held 19 bases outside the gene matches. CDR3 bases: TGTGCCAGCTCATCATTGACAGGGGGTACCCCAGGTGAACTGTTTTTT. It specifies CASSSLTGGTPGELFF.

J is TRBJ1-1 and V is TRBV7-2; tentative D call: TRBD1 (5 bases). Trimming shortened V by 2 bases and J by 0 bases, and 13 bases separated the two germline ends. The germline V gene encodes CDR1 SGHTA and CDR2 FQGNSA. The CDR3 is 16 amino acids. The CDR3 spells CASSLLGAGVNTEAFF. Here the CDR3 DNA reads TGTGCCAGCAGCTTACTAGGGGCGGGGGTGAACACTGAAGCTTTCTTT.

CDR3: CASSPGTNYNEQFF. Here the CDR3 DNA reads TGTGCCAGCAGTCCCGGGACTAACTACAATGAGCAGTTCTTC. The chain combines TRBV6-5 with TRBJ2-1; 7 nucleotides align to TRBD2. This CDR3 has 14 amino acids. Germline loops: CDR1 MNHEY, CDR2 SVGAGI. V was pared by 5 bases and J by 3 bases, with 4 bases of the junction left unmatched.